Each of the 20 T cell receptor beta chains below was sequenced from the same sample in a study of OX40 agonist ivuxolimab in advanced cancers. The protocol was immunoSEQ multiplex PCR, while the TCRdb copy is restricted to in-frame clones and leaves out a portion. The table shows approximately 11,000 clones, with 70% to 90% occurring only once. This sample comprised CD4+ or CD8+ T cells sorted from blood, obtained in a trial of the OX40 agonist ivuxolimab. The receptors shown here come from an adult with an advanced solid tumor such as melanoma, head and neck, liver or kidney cancer.

The rearrangement links TRBV18 to TRBJ2-1; 8 bases agree with TRBD1. Germline V gene data show CDR1 as KGHSH and CDR2 as LQKENI. There are 16 residues in the CDR3. V was pared by 0 bases and J by 7 bases, with 8 bases of the junction left unmatched. The CDR3 DNA sequence: TGTGCCAGCTCACCACCGGGGAACAGGGGGTTGAATGAGCAGTTCTTC. Protein: CASSPPGNRGLNEQFF.

The chain combines TRBV6-4 with TRBJ2-5; 14 nucleotides agree with TRBD2. CDR1 and CDR2 (germline): MRHNA, SNTAGT. CDR3 length: 19 amino acids. V lost 0 bases, J lost 1 base, and 7 bases stayed unmatched. As DNA, the CDR3 is TGTGCCAGCAGTGACTCAATTTGGACTAGCGGGGGGATCCAAGAGACCCAGTACTTC. Its protein product is CASSDSIWTSGGIQETQYF.

The rearrangement uses TRBV27 and TRBJ1-2; D unclear. The germline CDR1 and CDR2 sequences are MNHEY and SMNVEV (reference sequence). The CDR3 spans 11 residues. V lost 8 bases to trimming and J lost 2 bases, with 6 bases between them. The CDR3 sequence: CASGFNYGYTF. Written as DNA, the CDR3 is TGTGCCAGCGGCTTCAACTATGGCTACACCTTC.

The rearrangement joins TRBV27 to TRBJ2-1; D not certain. Germline CDR1 and CDR2: MNHEY and SMNVEV (reference sequence). The CDR3 spans 13 residues. Trimming cost V 8 bases and J 6 bases, with 14 bases left between them. CDR3 protein: CASQKSGVNEQFF. CDR3 bases: TGTGCCAGCCAGAAATCAGGTGTCAATGAGCAGTTCTTC.

This clone occurred a few times. This chain uses TRBV10-3 with TRBJ2-7; 8 bases agree with TRBD1. V was pared by 10 bases and J by 3 bases, with 8 bases of the junction left unmatched. Germline loops: CDR1 ENHRY, CDR2 SYGVKD. CDR3 length: 13 amino acids. CDR3 sequence: CATLQGADYEQYF. CDR3 sequence (DNA): TGTGCCACCCTGCAGGGGGCTGACTACGAGCAGTACTTC.

The chain employs TRBV6-1 and TRBJ2-6; no firm D call. Germline V gene lookup returns CDR1 MNHNS and CDR2 SASEGT. The CDR3 has 10 residues. The V gene lost 10 bases and the J gene lost 8 bases, with 6 bases spanning the gap. This chain's CDR3 is CATLTNVLTF. CDR3 in DNA: TGTGCCACTCTGACCAACGTCCTGACTTTC.

The chain joins TRBV7-9 to TRBJ1-2; unclear D gene. The CDR3 length is 12 residues. CDR1 and CDR2 (germline): SEHNR, FQNEAQ (reference sequence). V shed 4 bases and J shed 11 bases, with 14 bases lying between them. The CDR3, as DNA: TGTGCCAGCAGCTCGACGGGATTAATGTACACCTTC. Residues: CASSSTGLMYTF.

This clone was seen once. The chain combines TRBV6-5 with TRBJ1-2, with D hard to call. The CDR3 length is 12 residues. Between the trimmed V and J ends, which lost 2 bases and 6 bases, there was a span of 7 bases. Germline values: CDR1 MNHEY, CDR2 SVGAGI. Here the CDR3 DNA reads TGTGCCAGCAGTTACGAGGCAAATGGCTACACCTTC. Translated, it gives CASSYEANGYTF.

CDR3 sequence reads: CASRLAPDTQYF. The CDR3 bases are TGTGCCAGCAGACTAGCGCCAGATACGCAGTATTTT. The V call is TRBV6-5, the J call TRBJ2-3; the match to TRBD2 covers 7 bases. Germline assignment: CDR1 MNHEY and CDR2 SVGAGI. This CDR3 spans 12 amino acids. V was pared by 6 bases and J by 4 bases, with 1 base of the junction left unmatched.

The chain employs TRBV6-1 and TRBJ2-3; 7 positions agree with TRBD2. The germline gives CDR1 MNHNS, CDR2 SASEGT. The CDR3 has 16 residues. The junction had 8 bases not matched to a gene; V was cut back by 2 bases and J by 3 bases. CDR3 amino acids: CASSEIGGRGTDTQYF. CDR3 nucleotide sequence: TGTGCCAGCAGTGAAATCGGCGGGAGAGGGACAGATACGCAGTATTTT.

Written as DNA, the CDR3 is TGCGCCAGCAGCCAAGTAGGGGAAGATACGCAGTATTTT. This translates into CASSQVGEDTQYF. The J gene is TRBJ2-3, the V gene TRBV4-1; D perhaps matches TRBD1 (5 bases). The CDR3 has 13 residues. Trimming shortened V by 1 base and J by 5 bases, and 7 bases separated the two germline ends. The germline CDR1 and CDR2 sequences are MGHRA and YSYEKL.

This chain connects TRBV5-5 to TRBJ2-7; TRBD2 agrees at 12 bases. The CDR3 contains 16 residues. CDR1 is SGHKS and CDR2 is YYEKEE in the germline V gene (reference sequence). V gave up 2 bases and J gave up 3 bases; unmatched junction bases: 6. DNA for the CDR3: TGTGCCAGCAGCTTAACGGGACTAGCGGGCTTCTACGAGCAGTACTTC. This gives the protein CASSLTGLAGFYEQYF.

The chain couples TRBV5-1 to TRBJ2-7; D remains ambiguous. Germline V gives CDR1 SGHRS, CDR2 YFSETQ. The CDR3 is 11 amino acids. V dropped 3 bases and J dropped 3 bases, with 4 bases sitting between them. The CDR3 region is CASSSNYEQYF. CDR3 DNA sequence: TGCGCCAGCAGCTCCAACTACGAGCAGTACTTC.

This clone was seen only once. The V and J genes are TRBV27 and TRBJ2-2; D ambiguous. The CDR3 totals 13 residues. With 2 bases removed from V and 5 bases from J, the gap between germline ends came to 6 bases. Germline V gene data show CDR1 as MNHEY and CDR2 as SMNVEV (reference sequence). The CDR3 spells CASSLRSTGELFF. As DNA, the CDR3 is TGTGCCAGCAGTTTAAGGTCAACCGGGGAGCTGTTTTTT.

The chain joins TRBV7-9 to TRBJ2-7; D gene uncertain. Trimming left V 1 base short and J 3 bases short, with 4 bases between. The CDR3 runs 12 residues. CDR1 is SEHNR, CDR2 FQNEAQ, per germline (reference sequence). This CDR3 is CASSLGVYEQYF. The CDR3 DNA sequence: TGTGCCAGCAGCTTAGGGGTCTACGAGCAGTACTTC. The full variable domain, rest sourced from reference TRBV7-9 and TRBJ2-7, is DTGVSQNPRHKITKRGQNVTFRCDPISEHNRLYWYRQTLGQGPEFLTYFQNEAQLEKSRLLSDRFSAERPKGSFSTLEIQRTEQGDSAMYLCASSLGVYEQYFGPGTRLTVT.

This clone was found once. CDR3 sequence reads: CATSRRSDTQYF. The CDR3 region has the DNA TGTGCCACCAGCAGAAGATCAGATACGCAGTATTTT. The gene calls are TRBV15 and TRBJ2-3; D gene ambiguous. This CDR3 is built from 12 residues. With 2 bases removed from V and 4 bases from J, the gap between germline ends came to 4 bases. Germline CDR1 reads LNHNV; CDR2 reads YYDKDF (reference sequence).

J is TRBJ2-3 and V is TRBV4-1; D remains unclear. The CDR3 runs to 13 residues. Germline CDR1 and CDR2: MGHRA and YSYEKL. V was cut by 0 bases and J by 4 bases, with 5 bases left in between. The CDR3 spells CASSQEIPDTQYF. CDR3 DNA sequence: TGCGCCAGCAGCCAAGAAATCCCAGATACGCAGTATTTT.

By sample fraction, this clone is medium-sized. The rearrangement joins TRBV9 to TRBJ1-2; D unclear. Trimming left V 0 bases short and J 3 bases short, with 6 bases between. Germline-derived CDR1 and CDR2 are SGDLS and YYNGEE. CDR3 size: 13 residues. CDR3 amino acids: CASSVGGDYGYTF. CDR3 in DNA: TGTGCCAGCAGCGTAGGTGGAGACTATGGCTACACCTTC.

The chain has TRBV9 and TRBJ2-5; D gene unclear. The V end was cut by 1 base, the J end by 4 bases, with 14 bases between. The germline V gene has CDR1 SGDLS and CDR2 YYNGEE. The CDR3 covers 15 residues. Here the CDR3 reads CASSVFDLERETQYF. The CDR3 nucleotides read TGTGCCAGCAGCGTATTTGACTTAGAACGAGAGACCCAGTACTTC.

In its sample, this clone was seen once. The chain uses TRBV5-6 and TRBJ1-4; no definite D call. Germline V gives CDR1 SGHDT, CDR2 YYEEEE. Trimming pared 6 bases from V and 7 bases from J, leaving 13 bases between. The CDR3 has 13 amino acids. The CDR3 loop is CASIEWGGEKLFF. In DNA, the CDR3 is TGTGCCAGCATCGAGTGGGGAGGTGAAAAACTGTTTTTT.